A single sample is the source of the 3 T cell receptor beta chains below, sequenced in a study of T cell responses to AZD1222 COVID-19 vaccine. TCRdb's table, derived via immunoSEQ multiplex PCR, lists solely in-frame clones and lacks some. The sample gives 90,000 to 120,000 clones, 88% of which show up once; more than 8% is in the top ten. Sequences were derived from peripheral blood, sampled on day 0 of AZD1222 vaccination. These receptors all stem from an adult in good health.

The rearrangement uses TRBV28 and TRBJ1-3; 12 nucleotides match TRBD1. V lost 6 bases and J lost 4; bases outside the gene matches: 10. CDR1 MDHEN and CDR2 SYDVKM come from the germline V gene. The CDR3 runs to 17 residues. This CDR3 is CASRRGDRGRLGNTIYF. In DNA, the CDR3 is TGTGCCAGCAGGAGGGGGGACAGGGGGCGATTGGGAAACACCATATATTTT.

J is TRBJ2-7 and V is TRBV27; 9 bases fit TRBD1. Germline V gene sequence: CDR1 MNHEY, CDR2 SMNVEV (reference sequence). The CDR3 runs to 14 residues. V gave up 5 bases and J gave up 8 bases; unmatched junction bases: 10. This CDR3 reads CASSLDRGPYKQYF. CDR3 sequence (DNA): TGTGCCAGCAGTCTGGACAGGGGCCCTTACAAGCAGTACTTC.

This chain uses TRBV15 with TRBJ1-3; D remains ambiguous. The germline V gene encodes CDR1 LNHNV and CDR2 YYDKDF (reference sequence). V lost 0 bases and J lost 7, with 13 bases in between. The CDR3 consists of 15 residues. The CDR3 is CATSRDKRLANTIYF. In DNA, the CDR3 is TGTGCCACCAGCAGAGATAAAAGGCTGGCGAACACCATATATTTT.